This T cell receptor (beta chain) was sequenced for a study of cytomegalovirus exposure and HLA in healthy donors. Study observations and caveats: There were under 200 TCR beta chains listed as cytomegalovirus-associated. Productive rates of about 90% or about 30% were seen for most TCR beta V segments in an earlier analysis. Later analysis showed TCR association rates varying by HLA locus, highest for DRB1 and lowest for HLA-C.

The PCR had 60 Vbeta and 13 Jbeta primers. In the authors' methods: About 10 million shared chains were among some 80 million unique TCR beta chains counted in a later analysis. Sequencing used immunoSEQ multiplex PCR; TCRdb keeps in-frame clones, though not all of them. V and J calls and clone size come straight from that table; D and trimming were deduced from the DNA. The table includes about 160,000 clones, around 80% detected once. CDR3 length: 15 amino acids. Germline values: CDR1 LGHNA, CDR2 YNFKEQ. Trimming took 6 bases from V and 1 from J, leaving 12 bases between them. A note on this clone: The antigen remains undetermined.

This chain joins TRBV4-2 and TRBJ2-2; D is ambiguous. Sample: PBMCs. The receptor was derived from a man aged 40-49 years in good health and CMV-seronegative. DNA of the CDR3: TGTGCCAGCAGTCAACCATTCGGGAACACCGGGGAGCTGTTTTTT. It codes for CASSQPFGNTGELFF.